The 26 T cell receptor beta chains below all came from one sample that was sequenced in a study of neurological immune-mediated disorders. TCRdb ran MiXCR on the 5' RACE reads and lists one entry per CDR3 protein. The table includes around 100,000 distinct CDR3 sequences, 10% to 11% detected once. Time point reported: longitudinal time-point 3. Sequencing used PBMCs. The receptors come from a female donor with HTLV-1-associated myelopathy (HAM/TSP).

The rearrangement links TRBV3-1 to TRBJ2-7; D is unclear. Deletions cut 0 bases from V and 3 bases from J, with 6 bases between. This CDR3 contains 13 residues. CDR1 is LGHDT and CDR2 is YNNKEL in the germline V gene (reference sequence). The CDR3 coding sequence is TGTGCCAGCAGCCAAGATCAGAACTACGAGCAGTACTTC. It translates to CASSQDQNYEQYF.

In its sample, this clonotype was seen many times. V usage is TRBV3-1 and J usage is TRBJ2-2; D gene ambiguous. The CDR3 has 13 amino acids. Trimming left V 4 bases short and J 1 base short, with 4 bases between. Germline CDR1 LGHDT, CDR2 YNNKEL (reference sequence). CDR3 in DNA: TGTGCCAGCAGCCTACAGAACACCGGGGAGCTGTTTTTT. Its translation: CASSLQNTGELFF.

This clonotype has a count of ten or more. The chain is built from TRBV20-1 and TRBJ1-5; possible D gene TRBD1, 6 bases. Germline V gene data show CDR1 as DFQATT and CDR2 as SNEGSKA (reference sequence). V was trimmed by 5 bases and J by 0 bases, leaving 11 bases between them. The CDR3 consists of 14 residues. The CDR3 DNA is TGCAGTGCTTCAAGGGGGTCTAGCAATCAGCCCCAGCATTTT. This codes for CSASRGSSNQPQHF.

This clonotype appeared many times. The chain joins TRBV5-1 to TRBJ1-4; possible D gene TRBD1, 5 bases. Trimming pared 0 bases from V and 8 bases from J, leaving 5 bases between. The CDR3 is made up of 12 amino acids. Per germline, CDR1 SGHRS and CDR2 YFSETQ. This CDR3 is CASSLGQEKLFF. The CDR3 DNA reads as TGCGCCAGCAGCTTGGGACAGGAAAAACTGTTTTTT.

At least ten counts were recorded for this clonotype. V is TRBV20-1 and J is TRBJ1-6, with 7 nucleotides matching TRBD1. The CDR3 is 16 amino acids. Per germline, CDR1 DFQATT and CDR2 SNEGSKA (reference sequence). Germline trimming cut 3 bases from V and 1 base from J; bases unmatched to any gene: 6. CDR3 in amino acids: CSARREGASYNSPLHF. For the CDR3, the DNA is TGCAGTGCTAGGAGGGAGGGGGCATCCTATAATTCACCCCTCCACTTT.

This clonotype appeared a few times. V is TRBV5-5 and J is TRBJ2-1; perhaps TRBD2 as D (6 bases). The V gene's germline CDR1 is SGHKS and CDR2 YYEKEE (reference sequence). The CDR3 covers 15 residues. Trimming stripped 4 bases from V and 3 bases from J, with 14 bases between. CDR3 loop: CASSPEGRNYNEQFF. The DNA for the CDR3 is TGTGCCAGCAGCCCGGAGGGGCGGAACTACAATGAGCAGTTCTTC.

This clonotype appeared many times. The genes are TRBV7-9 and TRBJ2-3; D remains ambiguous. The CDR3 sequence is 13 residues long. V lost 11 bases and J lost 1, with 13 bases in between. The V gene's germline CDR1 is SEHNR and CDR2 FQNEAQ (reference sequence). CDR3: CAGYWAGTDTQYF. The CDR3 region has the DNA TGTGCCGGATACTGGGCTGGCACAGATACGCAGTATTTT.

This clonotype was recorded at least ten times. An end of the junction does not agree with germline; a read error may underlie this. The chain has TRBV5-1 and TRBJ2-1; tentative D call: TRBD2 (6 bases). The CDR3 consists of 15 residues. Germline V gene sequence: CDR1 SGHRS, CDR2 YFSETQ. The CDR3 region is CASSLSASAANKQFF. The CDR3, as DNA: TGCGCCAGCAGCTTATCGGCTAGCGCGGCCAATAAGCAGTTCTTC.

There are many counts of this clonotype. The chain carries TRBV12-3 or TRBV12-4 and TRBJ2-7; TRBD1 matches at 10 bases. Trimming removed 1 base from V and 4 bases from J; junction bases left unmatched: 4. The CDR3 extends over 15 amino acids. The CDR3: CASSLGRQGAYEQYF. The CDR3 nucleotides read TGTGCCAGCAGTTTAGGAAGACAGGGGGCGTACGAGCAGTACTTC.

V gene TRBV29-1 combines with J gene TRBJ2-2, with D perhaps matching TRBD1 or TRBD2 (5 bases each). Germline CDR1 reads SQVTM; CDR2 reads ANQGSEA. The length of the CDR3 is 12 residues. Trimming pared 7 bases from V and 6 bases from J, leaving 12 bases between. The CDR3 region is CSGGTGPGELFF. The CDR3 DNA sequence: TGCAGCGGGGGGACGGGGCCCGGGGAGCTGTTTTTT.

Many counts were recorded for this clonotype. The genes are TRBV20-1 and TRBJ2-1, with TRBD2 as a possible D gene (5 bases). This CDR3 is built from 13 residues. Looked up from germline, CDR1 is DFQATT and CDR2 is SNEGSKA (reference sequence). Trimming pared 3 bases from V and 7 bases from J, leaving 13 bases between. DNA for the CDR3: TGCAGTGCTAGGGGCGGGCAGTTGAATGAGCAGTTCTTC. Amino acid sequence: CSARGGQLNEQFF.

This clonotype occurred many times. The chain combines TRBV9 with TRBJ1-2; TRBD1 matches at 11 bases. The CDR3 extends over 15 amino acids. In germline, CDR1 is SGDLS, CDR2 YYNGEE. J was trimmed by 4 bases and V by 0 bases; bases with no gene match: 2. The CDR3 DNA is TGTGCCAGCAGCGTAGGGACAGGGGGCGTCTATGGCTACACCTTC. Translation: CASSVGTGGVYGYTF.

About this clonotype itself: A read error may produce the germline difference seen at one junction end. This chain joins TRBV18 and TRBJ2-3; no reliable D call. Per the germline V gene, CDR1 is KGHSH and CDR2 is LQKENI. The CDR3 consists of 15 residues. For the CDR3, the DNA is TGTACCAGCTCACCACCTCGGGCGGGCACAGATACGCAGTATTTT. This translates into CTSSPPRAGTDTQYF.

This clonotype was counted at least ten times. V usage is TRBV29-1 and J usage is TRBJ2-4, with 7 nucleotides matching TRBD1. The CDR3 loop spans 12 amino acids. CDR1 and CDR2 from the germline V gene are SQVTM and ANQGSEA. The V gene end was trimmed by 6 bases and the J gene end by 5 bases; junction bases not matched to a gene: 4. CDR3 protein: CSVKQGQNIQYF. In DNA form, the CDR3 reads TGCAGCGTCAAACAGGGGCAAAACATTCAGTACTTC.

This clonotype showed up many times. This chain joins TRBV28 and TRBJ2-1, with TRBD1 matching over 10 bases. Germline V gives CDR1 MDHEN, CDR2 SYDVKM. This CDR3 is built from 15 residues. Trimming cost V 4 bases and J 9 bases; bases outside gene matches: 9. This CDR3 is CASSSLRDRGGEQFF. In DNA, the CDR3 is TGTGCCAGCAGTTCCCTCCGGGACAGGGGTGGTGAGCAGTTCTTC.

Ten or more counts support this clonotype. The chain uses TRBV29-1 and TRBJ2-1; 8 bases line up with TRBD2. The V and J ends lost 6 bases and 3 bases, in that order; junction bases with no gene match: 7. CDR1 SQVTM and CDR2 ANQGSEA come from the germline V gene. This CDR3 spans 14 amino acids. The CDR3 is CSVNSGADYNEQFF. CDR3 coding DNA: TGCAGCGTGAATAGCGGGGCCGACTACAATGAGCAGTTCTTC.

At least ten counts were recorded for this clonotype. The J gene is TRBJ2-7, the V gene TRBV7-2, with D perhaps TRBD1 (5 bases). This CDR3 is 14 amino acids long. Germline V gene lookup returns CDR1 SGHTA and CDR2 FQGNSA. The germline V and J ends were trimmed by 4 bases and 4 bases, with 14 bases remaining between them. The DNA of the CDR3 is TGTGCCAGCAGCTCAGTAGGGGCAGGGTACGAGCAGTACTTC. It yields the protein CASSSVGAGYEQYF. Combining the CDR3 with reference TRBV7-2 and TRBJ2-7 gives the whole variable domain GAGVSQSPSNKVTEKGKDVELRCDPISGHTALYWYRQSLGQGLEFLIYFQGNSAPDKSGLPSDRFSAERTGGSVSTLTIQRTQQEDSAVYLCASSSVGAGYEQYFGPGTRLTVT.

This clonotype occurred many times. The chain is built from TRBV5-1 and TRBJ2-5, with 7 bases lining up with TRBD2. This CDR3 is 16 amino acids long. V trimming: 0 bases; J trimming: 5 bases; junction bases outside the gene matches: 10. Germline V CDR1 and CDR2: SGHRS, YFSETQ. CDR3 sequence: CASSLAPPTSVETQYF. The CDR3, as DNA: TGCGCCAGCAGCTTGGCCCCTCCAACTAGCGTGGAGACCCAGTACTTC.

This clonotype was counted many times. The rearrangement links TRBV10-3 to TRBJ2-1; D might be TRBD1 or TRBD2, each matching 5 bases. Germline V gives CDR1 ENHRY, CDR2 SYGVKD. The ends were cut back, 5 bases at V and 1 base at J, with 12 bases in the middle. The CDR3 sequence is 15 residues long. The CDR3 DNA reads TGTGCCATCAGTCCGGGGCAGCCTTCCTACAATGAGCAGTTCTTC. Protein sequence: CAISPGQPSYNEQFF.

The chain is built from TRBV5-6 and TRBJ2-7, with a possible D match to TRBD2 (5 bases). Germline V gene sequence: CDR1 SGHDT, CDR2 YYEEEE. V was clipped by 4 bases and J by 3 bases, with 14 bases between them. The CDR3 contains 14 residues. CDR3 protein: CASSVGLTNYEQYF. CDR3 sequence (DNA): TGTGCCAGCAGCGTCGGACTGACAAACTACGAGCAGTACTTC.

This clonotype was picked up many times. This chain's CDR3 is CSATLAASTDTQYF. The CDR3 DNA follows: TGCAGTGCTACATTAGCGGCTAGCACAGATACGCAGTATTTT. The chain recombines TRBV20-1 with TRBJ2-3, with D perhaps TRBD2 (6 bases). The V gene's germline CDR1 is DFQATT and CDR2 SNEGSKA (reference sequence). The CDR3 runs to 14 residues. Deletions cut 4 bases from V and 0 bases from J, with 11 bases between.

This clonotype was recorded many times. The chain recombines TRBV5-1 with TRBJ2-5; D is undetermined. The V gene lost 4 bases and the J gene lost 5 bases, with 9 bases spanning the gap. The CDR3 covers 12 residues. From germline, CDR1 is SGHRS and CDR2 YFSETQ. The CDR3 is CASSKEGETQYF. In nucleotides, the CDR3 is TGCGCCAGCAGCAAGGAAGGGGAGACCCAGTACTTC. The variable domain in full, with the rest retrieved from reference TRBV5-1 and TRBJ2-5, is KAGVTQTPRYLIKTRGQQVTLSCSPISGHRSVSWYQQTPGQGLQFLFEYFSETQRNKGNFPGRFSGRQFSNSRSEMNVSTLELGDSALYLCASSKEGETQYFGPGTRLLVL.

This clonotype was seen at least ten times. The CDR3 sequence: CASSFSPGARGMDTEAFF. DNA for the CDR3: TGCGCCAGCAGCTTCTCACCGGGGGCGAGGGGGATGGACACTGAAGCTTTCTTT. V gene TRBV5-1 combines with J gene TRBJ1-1, with D tentatively TRBD1 (6 bases). V lost 2 bases and J 3 bases, leaving 23 bases between the germline ends. This CDR3 region has 18 residues. CDR1 is SGHRS, CDR2 YFSETQ, per germline.

This clonotype was detected only a few times. This chain uses TRBV5-1 with TRBJ2-3; 10 nucleotides agree with TRBD1. V lost 0 bases to trimming and J lost 3 bases; unmatched junction nucleotides: 1. Germline CDR1 SGHRS, CDR2 YFSETQ. The CDR3 is made up of 15 amino acids. CDR3 sequence: CASSLGTGGTDTQYF. The CDR3 DNA reads as TGCGCCAGCAGCTTGGGGACAGGGGGGACAGATACGCAGTATTTT.

In regard to this clonotype: The junction differs from germline at one of its ends, possibly a read error. J is TRBJ2-7 and V is TRBV6-5; D gene uncertain. Germline CDR1 is MNHEY and CDR2 is SVGAGI. The CDR3 runs to 13 residues. Here the CDR3 DNA reads TGTGTCAGCAGGCAGACCTTGGTATGGGAGCAGTACTTC. It translates to CVSRQTLVWEQYF.

This clonotype was detected many times. V and J are TRBV29-1 and TRBJ2-3; D call uncertain. Germline V CDR1 and CDR2: SQVTM, ANQGSEA. Trimming took off 5 bases at V and 5 bases at J, with 8 bases between the two ends. CDR3 length: 11 residues. CDR3 DNA: TGCAGCGTTTTGGGCGGAGATACGCAGTATTTT. Amino acids: CSVLGGDTQYF.